This is a list of T cell receptor beta chains from one sample in a study of blood T cell repertoires in COVID-19. Profiled with immunoSEQ multiplex PCR; TCRdb holds only in-frame clones, not every one. Among some 180,000 clones listed, about 83% were seen once. The material sequenced was peripheral blood. The source of these receptors is a woman older than 75 with COVID-19, enrolled during active disease. The CDR3 runs from the conserved cysteine through the conserved F or W. The D gene is left open where the match is weak. The listing skips clone size in some rows; elsewhere it reads once, few, many or a size class.

DNA,CDR3,size,J,D,V,length
TGCAGCGTTGAATTTCGGACAGGGTATGGCTACACCTTC,CSVEFRTGYGYTF,-,TRBJ1-2,TRBD1,TRBV29-1,13
TGTGCCAGCAGACAACAGGAGTCTGGAAACACCATATATTTT,CASRQQESGNTIYF,-,TRBJ1-3,-,TRBV5-4,14
TGTGCCAGTTCGGGACTAGCGGGACGCAGTGAGCAGTTCTTC,CASSGLAGRSEQFF,-,TRBJ2-1,TRBD2,TRBV19,14
TGTGCCTGGAATGGCCCCCTGGGCGGGAGGTCAGATACGCAGTATTTT,CAWNGPLGGRSDTQYF,-,TRBJ2-3,TRBD2,TRBV30,16
TGTGCCTGGAGTGTTGGACAAAACTATGGCTACACCTTC,CAWSVGQNYGYTF,many,TRBJ1-2,-,TRBV30,13
TGTGCCAGCAGCCATAAGACCGGGACAGGGAACGAGCAGTACTTC,CASSHKTGTGNEQYF,-,TRBJ2-7,TRBD1,TRBV7-9,15
TGTGCCAGCTCACCAGCGGTTGATGGCTACACCTTC,CASSPAVDGYTF,few,TRBJ1-2,-,TRBV18,12
TGTGCCAGCAGCTCCGCTGGGGCCAACGTCCTGACTTTC,CASSSAGANVLTF,-,TRBJ2-6,-,TRBV5-6,13
TGTGCCAGCAGCTTAGGGCTGAACGAGCAGTACTTC,CASSLGLNEQYF,-,TRBJ2-7,-,TRBV7-8,12
TGTGCCAGTAGTATGGGCTCTCCCATTCAGTACTTC,CASSMGSPIQYF,-,TRBJ2-4,-,TRBV19,12
TGTGCCAGCAGAAGGACACCCTCTGGAAACACCATATATTTT,CASRRTPSGNTIYF,-,TRBJ1-3,-,TRBV6-5,14